Below, one TCR beta chain is given with its context. Its antigen is as yet unknown. It may be a read error: a sequence one base away is much more abundant. This entry belongs to a study of CD8 T cells in ankylosing spondylitis. The study, taken as a whole, reports: Within ankylosing spondylitis blood, a TCR beta motif made up of eight or nine highly homologous variants appeared to be characteristic. Clones linked to disease were reported to show significant enrichment in matched ankylosing spondylitis synovial fluid. Relatively scarce in peripheral blood, disease-linked clones were CD8+. Prior work had noted some motif variants in reactive arthritis blood and synovial fluid.

TCRdb called the 5' RACE reads again in MiXCR, with one record for every CDR3 protein. The profile shows about 220,000 distinct CDR3 sequences, approximately 7.4% of them singletons. CDR1 and CDR2 from the germline V gene are SGHRS and YFSETQ. This CDR3 region has 17 residues. V shed 6 bases and J shed 2 bases, with 23 bases lying between them. The genes are TRBV5-1 and TRBJ1-1, with D hard to call. This TCR was sampled from a male donor with ankylosing spondylitis. Sequences were obtained from blood, either unsorted or a sorted T cell fraction (not recorded which). CDR3 sequence: CASIGAVLGPRNTEAFF. The CDR3 DNA reads as TGCGCCAGCATCGGTGCAGTGTTAGGCCCTAGAAACACTGAAGCTTTCTTT.